This T cell receptor beta chain originates from a study of shared clonotypes between healthy human individuals (dated by TCRdb to the early 2020s). Study-wide context: The cohort included three men and two women between 18 and 49 years of age. For each donor, CD4 naive and CD4 memory were each run on three plates, CD8 naive on two plates, and CD8 memory on one plate. To estimate repertoire size and how much clonotype sharing occurs between individuals, the study deeply sequenced the blood TCR repertoires of five healthy adults. To increase sequencing depth and limit assay-specific biases, TCR repertoire library preparation and sequencing were carried out by different laboratories using diverse techniques. Each donor's leukapheresis produced roughly between roughly 0.85 and 10 billion PBMCs. The paper's findings and limits, for the study overall: Incomplete sequencing was indicated by rarefaction of sorted-subset datasets, despite the large sequencing depth. About 5% of naive CD4, 3.5% of naive CD8, about 2.4% of memory CD4, and around 0.4% of memory CD8 clonotypes were shared across several donors. Pairwise subsampling indicated that sequencing depth was expected to affect the degree of clonotype sharing among donors. Estimated clonotype richness was generally larger for naive than for memory subsets. Higher generation probabilities were observed for clonotypes shared by all four sorted-subset donors than for non-shared clonotypes. Because the study included only a small number of donors, the genetic and exposure-history diversity represented was limited. Sampling was limited to blood, and TCR repertoires in tissue likely differ from TCR repertoires in blood.

In the case of this clone: Which antigen it targets is not known. No base qualities exist here, and no much larger clone lies one base off it.

From cysteine to phenylalanine, the CDR3 is 14 amino acids long. This entry keeps only the CDR3 DNA: 42 bases, framed from base 1. The germline V gene (reference sequence) specifies GTSNPN as CDR1 and SVGIG as CDR2. V loses 3 bases, J loses 6 bases, and the germline ends lie 15 bases apart. The donors were healthy, HIV-negative adults with no recently reported acute infections or vaccinations. Only Caucasian adults living in Nashville, Tennessee, USA were represented among the donors. CD4+ T cells were enriched through magnetic negative selection, after which naive cells were positively selected on CD45RA and the remaining negative fraction served as the memory subset. Blood was collected by leukapheresis, and PBMCs were isolated by Ficoll-Histopaque density gradient centrifugation and then cryopreserved in liquid nitrogen vapor phase. Analytical flow cytometry was used to check the purity and quantity of every magnetically sorted T cell population. Genomic DNA was isolated from each sorted fraction and quantified by UV absorbance on a Nanodrop 2000c.

Using the deep immunoSEQ assay, multiplex PCR amplified TCR CDR3 regions from genomic DNA. Genomic DNA extracted from each cell subset was distributed evenly over all wells of several immunoSEQ 96-well plates, and each plate served as one replicate. Each replicate PCR for sorted subsets received 150 to 250 ng genomic DNA, equal to roughly 30,000 T cell genomes. Purified libraries were measured with a Qubit 3.0 fluorometer, size-checked on a Bioanalyzer 2100, and measured again with the KAPA Library Quantification kit. Every immunoSEQ 96-well plate was sequenced on a dedicated single-read 150-cycle Illumina NextSeq 550 flow cell. For the original study's pipeline: Because only junctional sequences without quality scores were contained in the immunoSEQ output, filtering matching that applied to full-length reads could not be performed. Sequences were annotated with PyIR, a Python wrapper for IgBLAST v1.9, and V/J genes and CDR3 were assigned using IMGT germline references. Reads were filtered out if the reads had weak V/J assignments (E-value above 1e-6), no CDR3, stop codons, out-of-frame junctions, or ambiguous translated residues. V3J clonotypes were defined by identical inferred V gene, J gene, and CDR3 amino acid sequence. To compute the percentage overlap between repertoires, the number of shared unique clonotypes was divided by the size of the smaller repertoire. Repertoire richness was assessed with RTK rarefaction, the Chao1 estimator, and Recon v2.1 estimates of unobserved clonotypes. For all TCRbeta clonotypes obtained by the gDNA method from a handful of donors, generation probabilities were computed with OLGA. TCRdb retrieved this table from immuneACCESS and kept in-frame rearrangements only. Not all clones are present; in checked studies, unresolved V genes account for under half, and no reason is known for the remainder. Clonal size and the V and J genes are those of that table, whereas D and trimming came from the DNA. For this sample the table gives 2 million to 3 million clones, of which 80% to 95% were detected only once. Clones ranked in the top ten supply 0.36% of the sample.

The sequence was obtained from a man aged 18 to 29 in good health. Some clones in this sample may be carry-over from other donors' samples. The rearrangement joined TRBV30 to TRBJ1-5, with an unclear D gene assignment. The material sequenced was naive CD4+ T cells from PBMCs. The sample's cell subset or site label, decoded: CD45RA+ positively selected. Read as DNA, the sequence is TGTGCCTGGAGCTGGTGGGAGACCAGTCAGCCCCAGCATTTT. It codes for CAWSWWETSQPQHF.